Included here is one T cell receptor (beta chain) sequence, with context. This specimen belongs to a study of blood T cell repertoires in COVID-19. The wider study: The United States, Italy and Spain supplied acute and convalescent COVID-19 samples.

Trimming removed 0 bases from V and 1 base from J; junction bases left unmatched: 1. The germline gives CDR1 SGHRS, CDR2 YFSETQ. The CDR3 consists of 15 residues. Sequenced by immunoSEQ multiplex PCR; TCRdb stores in-frame clones only, minus some. The data contain 150,000 to 200,000 clones, approximately 86% of them seen just once; the ten biggest clones take up roughly 8.2%. The sequence derives from a man in his 60s with acute or convalescent COVID-19. The rearrangement uses TRBV5-1 and TRBJ2-3, with 8 bases matching TRBD2. The specimen was peripheral blood. CDR3 in DNA: TGCGCCAGCAGCTTGGATAGCGGGGGCACAGATACGCAGTATTTT. Translation: CASSLDSGGTDTQYF.